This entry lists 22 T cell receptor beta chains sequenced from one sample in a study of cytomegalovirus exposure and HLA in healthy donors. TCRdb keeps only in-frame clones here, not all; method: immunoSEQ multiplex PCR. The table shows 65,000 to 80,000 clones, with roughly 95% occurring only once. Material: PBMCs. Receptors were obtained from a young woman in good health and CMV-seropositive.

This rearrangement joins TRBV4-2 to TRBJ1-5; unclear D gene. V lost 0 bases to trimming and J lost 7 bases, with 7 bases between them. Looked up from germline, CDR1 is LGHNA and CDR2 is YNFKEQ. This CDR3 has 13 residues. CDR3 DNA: TGTGCCAGCAGCCAAGATTCGGTCCAGCCCCAGCATTTT. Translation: CASSQDSVQPQHF.

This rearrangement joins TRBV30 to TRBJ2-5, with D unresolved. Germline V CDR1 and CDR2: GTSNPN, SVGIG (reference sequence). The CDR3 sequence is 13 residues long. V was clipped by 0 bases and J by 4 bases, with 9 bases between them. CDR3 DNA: TGTGCCTGGAGTGTTTCCGGTTCAGAGACCCAGTACTTC. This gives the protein CAWSVSGSETQYF.

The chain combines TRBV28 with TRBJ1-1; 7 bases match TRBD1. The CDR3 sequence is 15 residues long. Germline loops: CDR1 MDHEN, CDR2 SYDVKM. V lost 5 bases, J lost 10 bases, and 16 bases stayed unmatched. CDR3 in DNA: TGTGCCAGCAGTCCGCCCCGGACAGGCCGGGTGGGAGCTTTCTTT. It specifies CASSPPRTGRVGAFF.

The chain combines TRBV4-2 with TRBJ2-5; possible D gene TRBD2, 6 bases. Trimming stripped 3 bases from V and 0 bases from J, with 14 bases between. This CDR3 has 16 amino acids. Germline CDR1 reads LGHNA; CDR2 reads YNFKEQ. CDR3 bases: TGTGCCAGCAGCCACGCACTACTAGCTGACCAAGAGACCCAGTACTTC. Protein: CASSHALLADQETQYF.

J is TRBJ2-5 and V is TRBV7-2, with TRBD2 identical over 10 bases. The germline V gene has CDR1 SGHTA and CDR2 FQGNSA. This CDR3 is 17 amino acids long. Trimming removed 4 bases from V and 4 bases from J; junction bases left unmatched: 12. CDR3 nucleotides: TGTGCCAGCAGCTCCCAGCGGGAGGGCCGTTTAGTAGAGACCCAGTACTTC. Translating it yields CASSSQREGRLVETQYF.

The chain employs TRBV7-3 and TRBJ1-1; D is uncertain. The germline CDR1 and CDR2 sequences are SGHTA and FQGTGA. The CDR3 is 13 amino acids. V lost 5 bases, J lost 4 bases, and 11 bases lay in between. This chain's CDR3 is CASSQNGVTEAFF. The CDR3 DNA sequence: TGTGCCAGCAGCCAAAACGGGGTCACTGAAGCTTTCTTT.

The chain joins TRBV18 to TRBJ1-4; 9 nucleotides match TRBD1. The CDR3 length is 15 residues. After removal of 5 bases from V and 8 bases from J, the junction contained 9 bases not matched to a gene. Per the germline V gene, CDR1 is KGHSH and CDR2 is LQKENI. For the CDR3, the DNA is TGTGCCAGCTCAGGCCCGGACAGGGGAGACGAAAAACTGTTTTTT. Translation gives CASSGPDRGDEKLFF.

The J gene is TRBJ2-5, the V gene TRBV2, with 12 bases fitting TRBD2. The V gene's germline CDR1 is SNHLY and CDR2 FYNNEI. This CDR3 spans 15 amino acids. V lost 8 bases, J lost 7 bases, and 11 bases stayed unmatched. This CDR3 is CASGRTGLAGSTQYF. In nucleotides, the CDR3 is TGTGCCAGCGGGAGAACAGGACTAGCGGGGTCGACCCAGTACTTC.

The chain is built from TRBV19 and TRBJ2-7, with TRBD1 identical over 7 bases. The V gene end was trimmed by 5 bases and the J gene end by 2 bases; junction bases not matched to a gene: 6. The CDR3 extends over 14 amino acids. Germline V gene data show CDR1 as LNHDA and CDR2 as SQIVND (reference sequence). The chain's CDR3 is CASSAGTAPYEQYF. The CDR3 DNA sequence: TGTGCCAGTAGTGCCGGGACAGCTCCCTACGAGCAGTACTTC.

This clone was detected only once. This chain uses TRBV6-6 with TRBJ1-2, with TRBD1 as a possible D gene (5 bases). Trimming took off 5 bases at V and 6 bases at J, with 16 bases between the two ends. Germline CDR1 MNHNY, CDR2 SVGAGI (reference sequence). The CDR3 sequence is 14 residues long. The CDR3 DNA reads TGTGCCAGCAGTCCCCGCGGGGGATTCGATGGCTACACCTTC. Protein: CASSPRGGFDGYTF.

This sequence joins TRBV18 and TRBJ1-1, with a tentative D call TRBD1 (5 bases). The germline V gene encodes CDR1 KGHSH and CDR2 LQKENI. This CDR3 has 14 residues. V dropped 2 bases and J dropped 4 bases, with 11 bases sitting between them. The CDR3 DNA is TGTGCCAGCTCACCAGGGTGGGGGGGCACTGAAGCTTTCTTT. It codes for CASSPGWGGTEAFF. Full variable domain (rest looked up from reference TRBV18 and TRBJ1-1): NAGVMQNPRHLVRRRGQEARLRCSPMKGHSHVYWYRQLPEEGLKFMVYLQKENIIDESGMPKERFSAEFPKEGPSILRIQQVVRGDSAAYFCASSPGWGGTEAFFGQGTRLTVV.

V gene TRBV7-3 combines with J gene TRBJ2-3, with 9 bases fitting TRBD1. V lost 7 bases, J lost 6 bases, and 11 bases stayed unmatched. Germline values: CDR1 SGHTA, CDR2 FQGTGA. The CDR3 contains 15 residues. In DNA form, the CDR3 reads TGTGCCAGCACCCAGGCGGGACAGGGATCGGATACGCAGTATTTT. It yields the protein CASTQAGQGSDTQYF.

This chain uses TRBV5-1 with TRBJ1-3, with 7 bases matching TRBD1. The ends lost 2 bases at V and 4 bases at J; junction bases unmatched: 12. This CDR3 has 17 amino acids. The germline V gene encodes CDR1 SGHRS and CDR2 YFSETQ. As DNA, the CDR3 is TGCGCCAGCAGCTTTTTTTCCGGGACAGCACAAGGAAACACCATATATTTT. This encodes CASSFFSGTAQGNTIYF.

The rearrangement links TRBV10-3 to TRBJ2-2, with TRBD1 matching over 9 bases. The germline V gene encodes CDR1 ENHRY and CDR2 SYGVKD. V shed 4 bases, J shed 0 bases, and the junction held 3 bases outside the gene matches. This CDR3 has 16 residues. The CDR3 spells CAISGTGGANTGELFF. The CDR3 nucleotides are TGTGCCATCAGTGGAACAGGGGGCGCGAACACCGGGGAGCTGTTTTTT.

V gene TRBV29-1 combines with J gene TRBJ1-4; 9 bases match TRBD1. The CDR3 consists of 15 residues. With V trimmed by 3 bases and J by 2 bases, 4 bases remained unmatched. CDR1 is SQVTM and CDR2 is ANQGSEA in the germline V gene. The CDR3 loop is CSVEGDRVTNEKLFF. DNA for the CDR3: TGCAGCGTTGAGGGGGACAGGGTGACTAATGAAAAACTGTTTTTT.

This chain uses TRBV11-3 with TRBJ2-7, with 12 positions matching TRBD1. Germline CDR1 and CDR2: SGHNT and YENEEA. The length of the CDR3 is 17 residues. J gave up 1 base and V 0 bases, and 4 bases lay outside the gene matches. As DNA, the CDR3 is TGTGCCAGCAGCTTAGATGAGGGACAGGGGGCTTCCTACGAGCAGTACTTC. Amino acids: CASSLDEGQGASYEQYF.

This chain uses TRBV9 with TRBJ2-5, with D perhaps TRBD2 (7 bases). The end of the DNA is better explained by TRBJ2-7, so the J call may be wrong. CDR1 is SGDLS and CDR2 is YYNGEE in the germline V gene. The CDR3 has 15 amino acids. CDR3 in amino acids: CASSVGGRESVEQYF. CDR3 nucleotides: TGTGCCAGCAGCGTAGGGGGGCGGGAGAGTGTCGAGCAGTACTTC.

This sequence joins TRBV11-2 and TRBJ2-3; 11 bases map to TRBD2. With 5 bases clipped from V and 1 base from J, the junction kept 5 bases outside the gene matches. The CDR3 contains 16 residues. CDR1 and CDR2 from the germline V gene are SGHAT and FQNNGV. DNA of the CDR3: TGTGCCAGCAGCCCCCCGGGACTAGCGGGCACAGATACGCAGTATTTT. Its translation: CASSPPGLAGTDTQYF.

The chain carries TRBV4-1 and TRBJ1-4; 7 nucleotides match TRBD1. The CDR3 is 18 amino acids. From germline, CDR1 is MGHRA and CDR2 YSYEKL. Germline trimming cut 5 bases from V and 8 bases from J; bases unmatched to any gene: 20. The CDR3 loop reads CASSSRRQGTGIREKLFF. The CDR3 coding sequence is TGCGCCAGCAGCTCCCGTCGACAGGGCACGGGAATAAGAGAAAAACTGTTTTTT.

The chain's CDR3 is CASSTGLGGFWTQYF. CDR3 nucleotide sequence: TGTGCCAGCAGTACAGGACTAGGGGGTTTCTGGACCCAGTACTTC. This rearrangement joins TRBV28 to TRBJ2-5, with D perhaps matching TRBD2 (7 bases). The CDR3 totals 15 residues. V shed 5 bases and J shed 7 bases, with 20 bases lying between them. Germline CDR1 is MDHEN and CDR2 is SYDVKM.

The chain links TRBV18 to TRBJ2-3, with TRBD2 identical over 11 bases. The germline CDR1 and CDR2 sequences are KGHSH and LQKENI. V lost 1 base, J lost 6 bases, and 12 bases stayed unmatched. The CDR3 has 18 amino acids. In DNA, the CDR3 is TGTGCCAGCTCACCACATCCCCGGATAGCGGGAGGGATCGATACGCAGTATTTT. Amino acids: CASSPHPRIAGGIDTQYF.

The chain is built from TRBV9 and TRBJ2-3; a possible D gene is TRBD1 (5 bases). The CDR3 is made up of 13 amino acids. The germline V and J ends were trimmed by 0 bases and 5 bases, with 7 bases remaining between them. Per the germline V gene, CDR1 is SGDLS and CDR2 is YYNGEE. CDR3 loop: CASSVDQGDTQYF. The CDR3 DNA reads TGTGCCAGCAGCGTAGATCAGGGAGATACGCAGTATTTT.